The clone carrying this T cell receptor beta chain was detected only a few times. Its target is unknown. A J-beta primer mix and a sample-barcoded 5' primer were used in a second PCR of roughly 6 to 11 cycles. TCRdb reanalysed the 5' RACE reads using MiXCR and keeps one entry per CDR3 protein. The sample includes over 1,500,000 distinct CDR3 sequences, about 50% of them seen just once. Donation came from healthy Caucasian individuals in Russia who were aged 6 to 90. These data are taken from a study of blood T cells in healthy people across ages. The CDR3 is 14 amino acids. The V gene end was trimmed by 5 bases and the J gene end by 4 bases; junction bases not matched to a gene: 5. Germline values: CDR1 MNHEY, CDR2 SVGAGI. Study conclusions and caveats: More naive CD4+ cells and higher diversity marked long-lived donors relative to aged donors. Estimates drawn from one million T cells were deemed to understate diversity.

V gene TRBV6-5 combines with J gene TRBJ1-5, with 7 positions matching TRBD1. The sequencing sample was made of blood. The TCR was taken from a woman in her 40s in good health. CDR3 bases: TGTGCCAGCAGTCAGGCCAGGGGGAATCAGCCCCAGCATTTT. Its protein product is CASSQARGNQPQHF.